Listed below are T cell receptor beta chains from one sample, sequenced in a study. TCRdb processed the 5' RACE reads anew with MiXCR; each CDR3 protein has one entry. The table records thousands of distinct CDR3 sequences, around 15% of them present only once. Sequenced sample: memory CD4+ T cells sorted from blood. All receptors come from a female donor with breast cancer. The CDR3 runs from the conserved cysteine through the conserved F or W. D genes are given only for firm matches. Some rows mark clone size as missing; the rest say once, few, many or name a class of expanded clone.

v_gene	j_gene	abundance	d_gene	CDR3nt	CDR3aa
TRBV20-1	TRBJ1-1	few	NA	TGCAGTGCTAGTGTCACTGAAGCTTTCTTT	CSASVTEAFF
TRBV5-1	TRBJ1-1	NA	TRBD1	TGCGCCAGCAGCTTGGAGGGGGCCACGGAAGCTTTCTTT	CASSLEGATEAFF
TRBV12-3/TRBV12-4	TRBJ2-5	medium-sized	TRBD1	TGTGCCAGCAGTTCGGTTCTTGGGACAGTAGCCCCCCAAGAGACCCAGTACTTC	CASSSVLGTVAPQETQYF
TRBV5-1	TRBJ2-7	medium-sized	NA	TGCGCCAGCAGCCTGGGCCCCCGGGGGAGTGGCTACGAGCAGTACTTC	CASSLGPRGSGYEQYF
TRBV5-6	TRBJ2-4	NA	NA	TGTGCCAGCAGCTTGGCCGGAGGGAATCTAGCCAAAAACATTCAGTACTTC	CASSLAGGNLAKNIQYF
TRBV10-3	TRBJ1-1	medium-sized	NA	TGTGCCATCAGTGGGGGAACGGAAGCTTTCTTT	CAISGGTEAFF
TRBV5-5	TRBJ2-4	NA	TRBD1	TGTGGCAGCAGTTTGGGGGACAGCAAAAACATTCAGTACTTC	CGSSLGDSKNIQYF
TRBV5-1	TRBJ1-1	NA	NA	TGCGCCAGCAGCTTAGAATGGGACACTGAAGCTTTCTTT	CASSLEWDTEAFF
TRBV5-4	TRBJ2-4	many	NA	TGTGCCAGCAGCTTCGGGGACCCCTTAACCAAAAACATTCAGTACTTC	CASSFGDPLTKNIQYF
TRBV28	TRBJ2-6	medium-sized	NA	TGTGCCAGCAGTTGGAGCTCTGGGGCCAACGTCCTGACTTTC	CASSWSSGANVLTF
TRBV5-1	TRBJ1-1	medium-sized	TRBD1	TGCGCCAGCAGCTCCGGGACAGGTTCAATGAACACTGAAGCTTTCTTT	CASSSGTGSMNTEAFF
TRBV28	TRBJ1-4	medium-sized	NA	TGTGCCAGCAGTTTAAGGCAGGTCGGTGAAAAACTGTTTTTT	CASSLRQVGEKLFF
TRBV5-1	TRBJ2-3	NA	NA	TGCGCCAGCAGCATCGGATCCCGAGCAGATACGCGGTATTTT	CASSIGSRADTRYF
TRBV29-1	TRBJ2-7	NA	TRBD2	TGCAGCGCTAAGGGAGGAGCGGGAGCCACCCTTAGCCGGTGCTACGAGCAGTACTTC	CSAKGGAGATLSRCYEQYF
TRBV20-1	TRBJ1-5	medium-sized	NA	TGCAGTGCCGGAGGGAAGGGCAATCAGCCCCAGCATTTT	CSAGGKGNQPQHF
TRBV5-1	TRBJ2-2	medium-sized	NA	TGCGCCAGCAGCTCCCGCACAGGGACCGGGGAGCTGTTTTTT	CASSSRTGTGELFF
TRBV12-3/TRBV12-4	TRBJ1-5	NA	NA	TGTGCCAGCAGTTTAAACGGGTATCAGCCCCAGCATTTT	CASSLNGYQPQHF
TRBV7-2	TRBJ2-5	medium-sized	NA	TGTGCCAGCAGCTCCAGGACTCAAGAGACCCAGTACTTC	CASSSRTQETQYF
TRBV5-1	TRBJ2-7	medium-sized	NA	TGCGCCAGCAGCACCGCACCCCCTCAGTCCTACGAGCAGTACTTC	CASSTAPPQSYEQYF
TRBV18	TRBJ1-1	many	TRBD1	TGTGCCAGCTCACCAGGACAGGGACCTGAAGCTTTCTTT	CASSPGQGPEAFF
TRBV12-3/TRBV12-4	TRBJ2-4	NA	NA	TGTTCCATCAGTTTAGCGCTCACGGACTCGGAGTACTTC	CSISLALTDSEYF
TRBV7-9	TRBJ2-1	medium-sized	TRBD2	TGTGCCAGCAGCCCGACTAGCCGCGATGAGCAGTTCTTC	CASSPTSRDEQFF
TRBV30	TRBJ1-6	medium-sized	TRBD1	TGTGCCTGGAGAACCTCCGACAGGGATAATTCACCCCTCCACTTT	CAWRTSDRDNSPLHF
TRBV6-5	TRBJ2-7	many	NA	TGTGCCAGCAGGTATGGACAGACATACGAGCAGTACTTC	CASRYGQTYEQYF
TRBV5-1	TRBJ1-2	medium-sized	TRBD1	TGCGCCAGCAGGGACAGGGAGGGTGCAGGCTACACCTTC	CASRDREGAGYTF
TRBV12-3/TRBV12-4	TRBJ1-5	NA	NA	TGTGCCAGCAGACGAGACCACAGGCAGCCCCAGCATTTT	CASRRDHRQPQHF
TRBV6-6	TRBJ1-1	NA	TRBD1	TGTGCCAGCTCGCGACAGGGTAAGATGAACACTGAAGCTTTCTTT	CASSRQGKMNTEAFF
TRBV15	TRBJ2-3	many	NA	TGTGCCACCAGCAGAGTCACAGATACGCAGTATTTT	CATSRVTDTQYF
TRBV20-1	TRBJ2-1	medium-sized	TRBD2	TGCAGTGCTAGGCGGAGGACTAGCGGAACTCGGGAGCAGTTCTTC	CSARRRTSGTREQFF